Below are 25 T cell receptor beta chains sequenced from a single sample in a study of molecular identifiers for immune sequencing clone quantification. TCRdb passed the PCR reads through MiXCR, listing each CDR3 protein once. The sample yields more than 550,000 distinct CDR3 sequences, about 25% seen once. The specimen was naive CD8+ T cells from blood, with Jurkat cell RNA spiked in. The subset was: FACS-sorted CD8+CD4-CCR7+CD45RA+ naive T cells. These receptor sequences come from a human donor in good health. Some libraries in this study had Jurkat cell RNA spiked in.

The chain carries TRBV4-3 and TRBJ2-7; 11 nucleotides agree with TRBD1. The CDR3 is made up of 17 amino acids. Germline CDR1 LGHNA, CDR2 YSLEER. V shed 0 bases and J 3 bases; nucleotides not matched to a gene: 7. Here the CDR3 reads CASSQESRGTGGYEQYF. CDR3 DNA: TGCGCCAGCAGCCAAGAAAGTCGGGGGACAGGGGGCTACGAGCAGTACTTC.

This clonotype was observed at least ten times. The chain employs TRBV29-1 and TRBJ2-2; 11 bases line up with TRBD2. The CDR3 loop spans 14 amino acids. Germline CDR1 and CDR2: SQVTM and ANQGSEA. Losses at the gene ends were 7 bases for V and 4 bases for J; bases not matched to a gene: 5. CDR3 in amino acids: CSATSGAPTGELFF. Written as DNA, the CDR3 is TGCAGCGCGACTAGCGGGGCACCCACCGGGGAGCTGTTTTTT.

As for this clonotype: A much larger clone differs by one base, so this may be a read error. CDR3 protein: CASSQDWIGGRSTEAFF. CDR3 DNA sequence: TGCGCCAGCAGCCAAGATTGGATAGGGGGGCGGAGCACTGAAGCTTTCTTT. This chain joins TRBV4-3 and TRBJ1-1; possibly TRBD1 for D (6 bases). The CDR3 loop spans 17 amino acids. Germline V gene lookup returns CDR1 LGHNA and CDR2 YSLEER. V gave up 0 bases and J gave up 4 bases, with 18 bases separating them.

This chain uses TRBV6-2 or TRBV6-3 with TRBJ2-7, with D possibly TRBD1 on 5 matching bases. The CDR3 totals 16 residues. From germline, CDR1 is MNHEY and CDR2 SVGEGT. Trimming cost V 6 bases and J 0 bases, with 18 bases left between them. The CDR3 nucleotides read TGTGCCAGCAGCTTGCCCGACAGATCCTTCTCCTACGAGCAGTACTTC. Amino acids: CASSLPDRSFSYEQYF.

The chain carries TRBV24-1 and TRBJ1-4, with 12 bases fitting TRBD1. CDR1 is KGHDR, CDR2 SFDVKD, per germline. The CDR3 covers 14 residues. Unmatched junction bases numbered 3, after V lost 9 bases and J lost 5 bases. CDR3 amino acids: CATGTGGQNEKLFF. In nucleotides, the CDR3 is TGTGCCACCGGGACAGGGGGCCAGAATGAAAAACTGTTTTTT.

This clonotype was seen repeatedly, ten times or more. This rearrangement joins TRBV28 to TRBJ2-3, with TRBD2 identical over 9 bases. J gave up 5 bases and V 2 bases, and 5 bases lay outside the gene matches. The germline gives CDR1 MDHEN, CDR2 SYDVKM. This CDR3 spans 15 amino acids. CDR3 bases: TGTGCCAGCAGTTTAATAGCGGGAGTACAAGATACGCAGTATTTT. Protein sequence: CASSLIAGVQDTQYF.

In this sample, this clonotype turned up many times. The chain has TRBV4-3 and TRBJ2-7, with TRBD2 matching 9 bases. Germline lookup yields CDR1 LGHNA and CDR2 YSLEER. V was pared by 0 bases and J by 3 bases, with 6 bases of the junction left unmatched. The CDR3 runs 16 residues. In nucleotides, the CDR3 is TGCGCCAGCAGCCAAGATAGGGCTAGCGGGGACTACGAGCAGTACTTC. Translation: CASSQDRASGDYEQYF.

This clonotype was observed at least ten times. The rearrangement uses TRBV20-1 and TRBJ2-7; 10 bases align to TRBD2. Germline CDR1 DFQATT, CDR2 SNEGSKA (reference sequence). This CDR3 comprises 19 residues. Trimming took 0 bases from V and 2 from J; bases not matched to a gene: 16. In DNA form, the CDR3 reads TGCAGTGCTAGAGATCAACAGCTTTTAGCGGGGGGAACCCCCTACGAGCAGTACTTC. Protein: CSARDQQLLAGGTPYEQYF.

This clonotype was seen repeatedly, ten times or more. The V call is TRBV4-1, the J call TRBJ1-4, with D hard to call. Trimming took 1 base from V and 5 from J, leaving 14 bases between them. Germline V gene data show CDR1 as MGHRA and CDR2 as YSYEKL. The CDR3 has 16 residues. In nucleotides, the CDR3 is TGCGCCAGCAGCCAAGCCTATACCGCAAGGAATGAAAAACTGTTTTTT. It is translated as CASSQAYTARNEKLFF.

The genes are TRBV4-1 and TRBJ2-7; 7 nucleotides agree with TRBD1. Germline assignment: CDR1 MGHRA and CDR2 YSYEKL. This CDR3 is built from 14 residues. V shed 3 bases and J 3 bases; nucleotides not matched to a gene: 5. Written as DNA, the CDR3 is TGCGCCAGCAGCCACAGGGACAGCTTCTACGAGCAGTACTTC. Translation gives CASSHRDSFYEQYF.

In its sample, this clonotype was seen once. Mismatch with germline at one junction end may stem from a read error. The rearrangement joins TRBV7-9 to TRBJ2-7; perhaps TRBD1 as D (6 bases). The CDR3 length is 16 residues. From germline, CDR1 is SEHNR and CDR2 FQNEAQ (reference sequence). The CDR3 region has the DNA TGTGCCGGCAGTGACAATACAGGGTTCGTACAAAGCGAGCAGTACTTC. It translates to CAGSDNTGFVQSEQYF.

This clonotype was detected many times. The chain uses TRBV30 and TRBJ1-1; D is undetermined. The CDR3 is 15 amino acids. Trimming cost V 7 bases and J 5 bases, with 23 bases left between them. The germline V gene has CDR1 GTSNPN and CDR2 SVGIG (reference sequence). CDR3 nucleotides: TGTGCCTACAACGAAATGACCGTTATGGGGACTGAAGCTTTCTTT. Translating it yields CAYNEMTVMGTEAFF.

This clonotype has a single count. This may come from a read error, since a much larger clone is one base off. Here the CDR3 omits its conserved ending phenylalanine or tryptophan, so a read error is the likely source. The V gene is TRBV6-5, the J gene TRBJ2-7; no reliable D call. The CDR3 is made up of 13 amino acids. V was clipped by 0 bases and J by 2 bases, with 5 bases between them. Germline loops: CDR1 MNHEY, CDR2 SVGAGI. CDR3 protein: CASSYSVTYEQYI. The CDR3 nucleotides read TGTGCCAGCAGTTACTCTGTGACCTACGAGCAGTACATC.

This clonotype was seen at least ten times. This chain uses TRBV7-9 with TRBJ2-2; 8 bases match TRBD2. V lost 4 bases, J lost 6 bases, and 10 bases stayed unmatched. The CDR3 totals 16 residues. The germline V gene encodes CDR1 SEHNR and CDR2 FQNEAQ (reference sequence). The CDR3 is CASSYQPGLGSGELFF. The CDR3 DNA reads TGTGCCAGCAGCTACCAACCGGGACTAGGCTCCGGGGAGCTGTTTTTT.

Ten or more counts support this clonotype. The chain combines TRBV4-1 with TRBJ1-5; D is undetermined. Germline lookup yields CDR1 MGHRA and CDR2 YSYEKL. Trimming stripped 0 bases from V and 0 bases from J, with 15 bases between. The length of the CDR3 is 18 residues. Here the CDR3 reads CASSQDLSGLGSNQPQHF. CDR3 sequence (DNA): TGCGCCAGCAGCCAAGATTTGTCGGGTCTCGGTAGCAATCAGCCCCAGCATTTT.

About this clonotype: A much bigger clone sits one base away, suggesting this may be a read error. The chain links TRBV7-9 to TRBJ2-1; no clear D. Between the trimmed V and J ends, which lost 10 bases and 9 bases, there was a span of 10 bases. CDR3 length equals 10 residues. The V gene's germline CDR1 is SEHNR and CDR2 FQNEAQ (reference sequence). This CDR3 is CATGLGEQFF. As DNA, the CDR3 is TGTGCCACCGGGCTTGGTGAGCAGTTCTTC.

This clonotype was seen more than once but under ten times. The CDR3 DNA reads as TGTGCCATCAGTGGTTCTATCTCCTACGAGCAGTACTTC. Amino acid sequence: CAISGSISYEQYF. V usage is TRBV10-3 and J usage is TRBJ2-7, with D unresolved. The germline V gene has CDR1 ENHRY and CDR2 SYGVKD. The CDR3 consists of 13 residues. The ends were cut back, 4 bases at V and 0 bases at J, with 7 bases in the middle.

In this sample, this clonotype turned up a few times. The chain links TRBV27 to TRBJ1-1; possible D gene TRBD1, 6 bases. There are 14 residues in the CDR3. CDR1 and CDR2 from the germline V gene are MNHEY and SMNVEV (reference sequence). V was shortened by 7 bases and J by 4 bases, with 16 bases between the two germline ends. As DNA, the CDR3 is TGTGCCAGCACTCTGACAGGTCGGGCCACTGAAGCTTTCTTT. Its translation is CASTLTGRATEAFF.

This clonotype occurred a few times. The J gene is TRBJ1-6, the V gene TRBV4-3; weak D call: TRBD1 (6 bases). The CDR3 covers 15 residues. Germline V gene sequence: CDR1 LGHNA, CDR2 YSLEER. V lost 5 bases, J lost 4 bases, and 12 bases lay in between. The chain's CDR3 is CASSLGTGYNSPLHF. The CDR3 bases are TGCGCCAGCAGCTTAGGTACAGGGTATAATTCACCCCTCCACTTT.

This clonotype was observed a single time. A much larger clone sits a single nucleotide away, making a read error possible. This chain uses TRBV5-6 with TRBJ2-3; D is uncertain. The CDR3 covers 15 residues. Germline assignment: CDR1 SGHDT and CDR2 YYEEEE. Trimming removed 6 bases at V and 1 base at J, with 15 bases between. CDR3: CASNAVTFGTDTQYF. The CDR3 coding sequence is TGTGCCAGCAACGCAGTGACTTTCGGCACAGATACGCAGTATTTT.

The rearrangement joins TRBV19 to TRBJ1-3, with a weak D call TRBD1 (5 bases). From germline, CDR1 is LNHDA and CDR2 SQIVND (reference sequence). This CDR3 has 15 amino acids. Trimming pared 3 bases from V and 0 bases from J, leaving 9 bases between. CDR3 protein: CASSMDTYSGNTIYF. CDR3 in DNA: TGTGCCAGTAGTATGGACACCTACTCTGGAAACACCATATATTTT.

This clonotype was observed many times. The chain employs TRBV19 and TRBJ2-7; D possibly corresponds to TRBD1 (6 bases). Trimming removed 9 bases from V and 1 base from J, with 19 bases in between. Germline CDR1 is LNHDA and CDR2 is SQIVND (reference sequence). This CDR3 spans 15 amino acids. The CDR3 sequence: CASSLGTGLSYEQYF. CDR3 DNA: TGTGCCAGCAGCTTAGGTACAGGGTTATCCTACGAGCAGTACTTC.

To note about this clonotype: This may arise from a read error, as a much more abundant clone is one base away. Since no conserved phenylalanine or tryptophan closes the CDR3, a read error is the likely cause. The CDR3 protein is CATGDGYNEQFL. CDR3 in DNA: TGTGCGACCGGGGACGGATACAATGAGCAGTTCCTC. The rearrangement uses TRBV28 and TRBJ2-1; D may match TRBD1 or TRBD2 (5 bases each). Looked up from germline, CDR1 is MDHEN and CDR2 is SYDVKM. The CDR3 extends over 12 amino acids.

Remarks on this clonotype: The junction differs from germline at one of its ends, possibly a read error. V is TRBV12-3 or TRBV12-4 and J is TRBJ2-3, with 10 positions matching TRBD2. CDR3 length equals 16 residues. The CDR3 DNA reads TGTGCCAGCAGTTTGGCTAGCGGGGGCCTCACAGATATGCAGTATTTT. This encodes CASSLASGGLTDMQYF.

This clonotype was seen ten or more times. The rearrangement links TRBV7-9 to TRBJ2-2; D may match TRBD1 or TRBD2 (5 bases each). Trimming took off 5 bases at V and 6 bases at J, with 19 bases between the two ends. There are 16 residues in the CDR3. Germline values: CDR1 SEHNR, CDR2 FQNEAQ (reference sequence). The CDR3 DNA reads TGTGCCAGCAGCCACTCCTTCGGGGCAATATCCGGGGAGCTGTTTTTT. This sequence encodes CASSHSFGAISGELFF.